The 30 T cell receptor beta chains below all came from one sample that was sequenced in a study of shared clonotypes between healthy human individuals. Assay: immunoSEQ multiplex PCR; the TCRdb copy retains only in-frame clones and omits some. The sample shows millions of clones, 90% to 95% of them seen only once. The source material was naive CD4+ T cells sorted from blood. Subset described: CD45RA+ positively selected. These receptors originate from a man aged 18 to 35 in good health.

This chain uses TRBV10-3 with TRBJ2-7; D may be TRBD1 or TRBD2 (5 bases each). Germline V gene sequence: CDR1 ENHRY, CDR2 SYGVKD. V lost 1 base, J lost 2 bases, and 15 bases lay in between. This CDR3 comprises 16 residues. The CDR3 loop is CAISEYLAGSPYEQYF. The CDR3 DNA reads as TGTGCCATCAGTGAGTACTTGGCAGGGAGTCCCTACGAGCAGTACTTC.

The chain carries TRBV16 and TRBJ2-5, with D unresolved. The germline V gene has CDR1 KGHSY and CDR2 FQNENV. Trimming cost V 7 bases and J 5 bases, with 14 bases left between them. This CDR3 contains 13 residues. CDR3 nucleotides: TGTGCCAGCAAGGAGTTAAATGAGGAGACCCAGTACTTC. Translated, it gives CASKELNEETQYF.

CDR3 nucleotide sequence: TGCAGCGGGGGTTCGAGCTCCTACGAGCAGTACTTC. Translating it yields CSGGSSSYEQYF. This sequence joins TRBV29-1 and TRBJ2-7; D not resolved. The length of the CDR3 is 12 residues. The germline V and J ends were trimmed by 7 bases and 0 bases, with 10 bases remaining between them. Per the germline V gene, CDR1 is SQVTM and CDR2 is ANQGSEA.

To note about this clone: A much larger clone lies one base from this, so it may be a read error. The identical CDR3 is also encoded by other nucleotide sequences in the sample. The chain has TRBV30 and TRBJ1-1, with D uncertain. The CDR3 consists of 13 residues. The V gene's germline CDR1 is GTSNPN and CDR2 SVGIG (reference sequence). The CDR3 sequence: CAWHRRRNTEAFF. Here the CDR3 DNA reads TGCGCCTGGCACCGTAGACGGAACACTGAAGCTTTCTTT.

The chain has TRBV4-1 and TRBJ1-2, with D uncertain. CDR1 MGHRA and CDR2 YSYEKL come from the germline V gene. The CDR3 has 15 residues. V was clipped by 0 bases and J by 2 bases, with 10 bases between them. This CDR3 reads CASSQEGTPNYGYTF. In DNA form, the CDR3 reads TGCGCCAGCAGCCAAGAGGGAACGCCAAACTATGGCTACACCTTC.

In DNA form, the CDR3 reads TGTGCCAGCAGCATTAGGGACAGGGCGGCCGGGGAGCTGTTTTTT. It specifies CASSIRDRAAGELFF. V gene TRBV5-6 combines with J gene TRBJ2-2, with TRBD1 matching 9 bases. The CDR3 extends over 15 amino acids. Germline V gene lookup returns CDR1 SGHDT and CDR2 YYEEEE. The V segment lost 4 bases and the J segment 6 bases; nucleotides outside the gene matches: 7.

The rearrangement uses TRBV28 and TRBJ2-4; D possibly matches TRBD1 or TRBD2 (5 bases each). The CDR3 extends over 13 amino acids. Germline V gene data show CDR1 as MDHEN and CDR2 as SYDVKM. V was clipped by 9 bases and J by 0 bases, with 9 bases between them. The CDR3 nucleotides read TGTGCCAGTTGGGACCGAGCCAAAAACATTCAGTACTTC. Its translation is CASWDRAKNIQYF.

The rearrangement links TRBV6-1 to TRBJ1-5; TRBD1 is a possible D gene (6 bases). The V and J ends lost 4 bases and 0 bases respectively, with 10 bases between them. CDR3 length: 15 residues. From germline, CDR1 is MNHNS and CDR2 SASEGT. The DNA of the CDR3 is TGTGCCAGCAGTGGAGCAGGGGCTAGCAATCAGCCCCAGCATTTT. This gives the protein CASSGAGASNQPQHF.

V usage is TRBV28 and J usage is TRBJ2-4, with TRBD1 matching over 10 bases. Germline lookup yields CDR1 MDHEN and CDR2 SYDVKM. Germline trimming cut 6 bases from V and 7 bases from J; bases unmatched to any gene: 6. The CDR3 is made up of 14 amino acids. The CDR3 loop is CASSSGTGVNIQYF. The CDR3 nucleotides read TGTGCCAGCAGCTCCGGGACAGGGGTGAACATTCAGTACTTC.

The chain couples TRBV6-4 to TRBJ2-1; 13 bases match TRBD2. The V segment lost 3 bases and the J segment 9 bases; nucleotides outside the gene matches: 5. The CDR3 runs 15 residues. In germline, CDR1 is MRHNA, CDR2 SNTAGT. CDR3 sequence reads: CASSEGTSGIREQFF. CDR3 sequence (DNA): TGTGCCAGCAGTGAAGGGACTAGCGGGATTCGTGAGCAGTTCTTC.

This clone has only one observation. The chain joins TRBV9 to TRBJ2-5, with TRBD2 identical over 9 bases. There are 19 residues in the CDR3. The germline CDR1 and CDR2 sequences are SGDLS and YYNGEE. The ends lost 1 base at V and 2 bases at J; junction bases unmatched: 15. CDR3 region: CASSVSPVAGARLQETQYF. Written as DNA, the CDR3 is TGTGCCAGCAGCGTATCCCCGGTAGCGGGAGCTCGTCTTCAAGAGACCCAGTACTTC.

This clone was picked up one time. The rearrangement uses TRBV6-5 and TRBJ2-1, with TRBD2 identical over 9 bases. Germline lookup yields CDR1 MNHEY and CDR2 SVGAGI. The CDR3 has 14 amino acids. V was clipped by 6 bases and J by 6 bases; unmatched bases: 6. CDR3 bases: TGTGCCAGCAGCCGCGGGACTAGCTCCAATGAGCAGTTCTTC. This sequence encodes CASSRGTSSNEQFF.

The chain employs TRBV29-1 and TRBJ1-1; tentative D call: TRBD1 (6 bases). The CDR3 sequence is 13 residues long. Trimming removed 4 bases from V and 7 bases from J, with 16 bases in between. The germline V gene encodes CDR1 SQVTM and CDR2 ANQGSEA. CDR3 sequence (DNA): TGCAGCGTTGGGGATCCAGGGGCCGTTGAAGCTTTCTTT. It encodes CSVGDPGAVEAFF. Variable domain in full (rest from reference TRBV29-1 and TRBJ1-1): SAVISQKPSRDICQRGTSLTIQCQVDSQVTMMFWYRQQPGQSLTLIATANQGSEATYESGFVIDKFPISRPNLTFSTLTVSNMSPEDSSIYLCSVGDPGAVEAFFGQGTRLTVV.

With respect to this clone: Other DNA sequences within the sample encode an identical CDR3. The V and J genes are TRBV11-2 and TRBJ1-3; no reliable D call. The V gene lost 5 bases and the J gene lost 0 bases, with 8 bases spanning the gap. Per germline, CDR1 SGHAT and CDR2 FQNNGV. This CDR3 spans 14 amino acids. CDR3: CASSRTDSGNTIYF. DNA for the CDR3: TGTGCCAGCAGCCGAACAGACTCTGGAAACACCATATATTTT.

The rearrangement uses TRBV30 and TRBJ2-1; no reliable D call. The CDR3 covers 14 residues. V lost 0 bases, J lost 2 bases, and 8 bases lay in between. The germline CDR1 and CDR2 sequences are GTSNPN and SVGIG (reference sequence). The CDR3, as DNA: TGTGCCTGGAGTGTATCGCTGACCTACAATGAGCAGTTCTTC. Its translation: CAWSVSLTYNEQFF.

V usage is TRBV7-2 and J usage is TRBJ1-5; a possible D gene is TRBD1 (5 bases). Deletions cut 5 bases from V and 1 base from J, with 9 bases between. Germline lookup yields CDR1 SGHTA and CDR2 FQGNSA. CDR3 size: 14 residues. The CDR3 sequence is CASSQRQSNQPQHF. Here the CDR3 DNA reads TGTGCCAGCAGCCAACGACAGAGCAATCAGCCCCAGCATTTT.

This chain joins TRBV6-1 and TRBJ2-2, with D unresolved. Germline V gives CDR1 MNHNS, CDR2 SASEGT. The germline V and J ends were trimmed by 5 bases and 7 bases, with 11 bases remaining between them. The CDR3 extends over 13 amino acids. The CDR3 DNA follows: TGTGCCAGCAGTCCCCCCCCCAGCGGGGAGCTGTTTTTT. This encodes CASSPPPSGELFF.

This sequence joins TRBV25-1 and TRBJ1-2; 8 bases agree with TRBD1. The V and J ends lost 4 bases and 7 bases, in that order; junction bases with no gene match: 8. The germline V gene has CDR1 MGHDK and CDR2 SYGVNS. The CDR3 consists of 14 residues. CDR3 coding DNA: TGTGCCAGCAGTGTTCAGGGGGCCCCGGCTGGCTACACCTTC. It codes for CASSVQGAPAGYTF.

J is TRBJ2-2 and V is TRBV6-5; 9 bases are a match to TRBD1. This CDR3 comprises 15 residues. The germline V gene encodes CDR1 MNHEY and CDR2 SVGAGI. V lost 6 bases and J lost 4; bases outside the gene matches: 6. CDR3 coding DNA: TGTGCCAGCAGCCCGGGACAGGGTGTCACCGGGGAGCTGTTTTTT. It specifies CASSPGQGVTGELFF.

The V gene is TRBV6-6, the J gene TRBJ2-7, with 8 bases identical to TRBD2. There are 12 residues in the CDR3. After removal of 6 bases from V and 7 bases from J, the junction contained 5 bases not matched to a gene. Germline CDR1 MNHNY, CDR2 SVGAGI (reference sequence). CDR3 sequence: CASRRAGDEQYF. The CDR3 DNA sequence: TGTGCCAGCAGGAGAGCGGGAGATGAGCAGTACTTC.

With regard to this clone: Different DNA sequences within this sample yield the same CDR3. The V gene is TRBV5-1, the J gene TRBJ2-1, with D hard to call. Germline V lookup: CDR1 SGHRS, CDR2 YFSETQ. The ends were cut back, 0 bases at V and 10 bases at J, with 8 bases in the middle. The CDR3 is 12 residues long. The CDR3, as DNA: TGCGCCAGCAGCTTGGTACCTGGGGAGCAGTTCTTC. Translating it yields CASSLVPGEQFF.

The chain has TRBV10-1 and TRBJ1-1; D remains ambiguous. Deletions cut 2 bases from V and 4 bases from J, with 2 bases between. Per the germline V gene, CDR1 is WNHNN and CDR2 is SYGVQD (reference sequence). CDR3 length: 11 residues. The CDR3 loop reads CASSEGTEAFF. DNA of the CDR3: TGCGCCAGCAGTGAGGGCACTGAAGCTTTCTTT.

The rearrangement joins TRBV7-2 to TRBJ1-2; weak D call: TRBD1 (6 bases). Germline CDR1 and CDR2: SGHTA and FQGNSA. CDR3 length: 13 residues. V lost 5 bases and J lost 8, with 15 bases in between. The CDR3 DNA is TGTGCCAGCAGCACTCGGGACATTCGAGGCTACACCTTC. Its translation is CASSTRDIRGYTF.

J is TRBJ2-5 and V is TRBV5-6; D may match TRBD1 or TRBD2 (5 bases each). V shed 4 bases and J shed 2 bases, with 12 bases lying between them. The CDR3 length is 14 residues. The V gene's germline CDR1 is SGHDT and CDR2 YYEEEE. CDR3 region: CASSPPGRQETQYF. The DNA for the CDR3 is TGTGCCAGCAGCCCACCGGGACGTCAAGAGACCCAGTACTTC.

Worth noting for this clone: Additional DNA sequences in this sample encode the identical CDR3. The chain recombines TRBV6-1 with TRBJ1-5; a possible D gene is TRBD1 (5 bases). V was shortened by 9 bases and J by 3 bases, with 9 bases between the two germline ends. CDR3 length: 12 residues. Germline V lookup: CDR1 MNHNS, CDR2 SASEGT. The CDR3 region is CASQGSNQPQHF. Written as DNA, the CDR3 is TGTGCCAGTCAGGGTTCCAATCAGCCCCAGCATTTT.

The chain recombines TRBV6-5 with TRBJ1-1; no definite D call. Trimming cost V 7 bases and J 0 bases, with 12 bases left between them. The V gene's germline CDR1 is MNHEY and CDR2 SVGAGI. This CDR3 region has 14 residues. The chain's CDR3 is CASTMDGLNTEAFF. DNA of the CDR3: TGTGCCAGCACTATGGACGGTTTGAACACTGAAGCTTTCTTT.

The chain couples TRBV7-2 to TRBJ1-4; 8 positions agree with TRBD1. Germline V gene data show CDR1 as SGHTA and CDR2 as FQGNSA. The CDR3 is 13 residues long. The V and J ends lost 7 bases and 5 bases, in that order; junction bases with no gene match: 3. CDR3 bases: TGTGCCAGCAAAGGGACAGGAAATGAAAAACTGTTTTTT. It encodes CASKGTGNEKLFF.

The sample holds one count of this clone. This chain connects TRBV9 to TRBJ2-1; possible D gene TRBD1, 6 bases. This CDR3 contains 13 residues. The V end was cut by 5 bases, the J end by 6 bases, with 12 bases between. CDR1 is SGDLS and CDR2 is YYNGEE in the germline V gene. In nucleotides, the CDR3 is TGTGCCAGCAGTCTCCAGGGGCTCAATGAGCAGTTCTTC. Residues: CASSLQGLNEQFF.

The V gene is TRBV19, the J gene TRBJ2-3, with TRBD2 matching over 9 bases. With 4 bases clipped from V and 5 bases from J, the junction kept 7 bases outside the gene matches. The CDR3 loop spans 15 amino acids. Germline CDR1 and CDR2: LNHDA and SQIVND (reference sequence). The CDR3 here is CASSKIELAGDTQYF. In DNA, the CDR3 is TGTGCCAGTAGTAAGATCGAACTAGCGGGAGATACGCAGTATTTT. The full variable domain, its missing parts supplied by reference TRBV19 and TRBJ2-3, is DGGITQSPKYLFRKEGQNVTLSCEQNLNHDAMYWYRQDPGQGLRLIYYSQIVNDFQKGDIAEGYSVSREKKESFPLTVTSAQKNPTAFYLCASSKIELAGDTQYFGPGTRLTVL.

The chain has TRBV6-5 and TRBJ2-7; 7 bases match TRBD1. J was trimmed by 3 bases and V by 1 base; bases with no gene match: 6. Germline V gene data show CDR1 as MNHEY and CDR2 as SVGAGI. There are 15 residues in the CDR3. CDR3 protein: CASSYYGTVGYEQYF. CDR3 DNA: TGTGCCAGCAGTTACTATGGGACAGTAGGCTACGAGCAGTACTTC.